What follows are 32 T cell receptor beta chains derived from one specimen sequenced in a study of CD8 T cells in acute hepatitis C reinfection. Here immunoSEQ multiplex PCR was the method, and the copy in TCRdb shows in-frame clones only, minus some. The table has approximately 40,000 clones, approximately 83% seen once. The time point denotes: naive CD8 control sorted from an acute-time-point sample. Sequenced: naive CD8+ T cells from PBMCs. Receptors originate from a woman between 18 and 30 years old who spontaneously cleared hepatitis C infection.

The chain links TRBV11-2 to TRBJ1-1; TRBD1 is a possible D gene (5 bases). The CDR3 extends over 15 amino acids. V lost 5 bases and J lost 8, with 21 bases in between. Germline V CDR1 and CDR2: SGHAT, FQNNGV. CDR3 in amino acids: CASSQRPYGTAEAFF. CDR3 coding DNA: TGTGCCAGCAGCCAAAGGCCCTATGGGACGGCAGAAGCTTTCTTT. Full variable domain (rest looked up from reference TRBV11-2 and TRBJ1-1): EAGVAQSPRYKIIEKRQSVAFWCNPISGHATLYWYQQILGQGPKLLIQFQNNGVVDDSQLPKDRFSAERLKGVDSTLKIQPAKLEDSAVYLCASSQRPYGTAEAFFGQGTRLTVV.

The chain employs TRBV13 and TRBJ2-1; tentatively, D is TRBD2 (5 bases). V gave up 2 bases and J gave up 6 bases, with 5 bases separating them. From germline, CDR1 is PRHDT and CDR2 FYEKMQ (reference sequence). This CDR3 spans 12 amino acids. The CDR3: CASSLRGNEQFF. The CDR3 region has the DNA TGTGCCAGCAGCTTACGGGGCAATGAGCAGTTCTTC.

This clone was counted a single time. This rearrangement joins TRBV2 to TRBJ2-5; TRBD2 agrees at 11 bases. CDR1 is SNHLY, CDR2 FYNNEI, per germline. V trimming: 5 bases; J trimming: 2 bases; junction bases outside the gene matches: 7. This CDR3 is built from 16 residues. CDR3 coding DNA: TGTGCCAGCAGTCAGCGACTAGCGGGACCTCAAGAGACCCAGTACTTC. Protein: CASSQRLAGPQETQYF.

The gene calls are TRBV10-1 and TRBJ2-7; D is uncertain. CDR3 size: 14 residues. Trimming took off 0 bases at V and 0 bases at J, with 6 bases between the two ends. Per germline, CDR1 WNHNN and CDR2 SYGVQD (reference sequence). CDR3 bases: TGCGCCAGCAGTGAGTCCTACGGCTCCTACGAGCAGTACTTC. Its translation is CASSESYGSYEQYF.

CDR3 in amino acids: CASSEAFGRINSPLHF. CDR3 DNA: TGTGCCAGCAGTGAAGCTTTTGGACGGATTAATTCACCCCTCCACTTT. The chain uses TRBV6-1 and TRBJ1-6, with D uncertain. Germline V gene data show CDR1 as MNHNS and CDR2 as SASEGT. The CDR3 consists of 16 residues. With 0 bases removed from V and 6 bases from J, the gap between germline ends came to 12 bases.

This clone has more than one count but fewer than ten. DNA for the CDR3: TGTGCCAGCAGCTTAGGGCTAGCGGGCTCCTACAATGAGCAGTTCTTC. Translated: CASSLGLAGSYNEQFF. The chain uses TRBV7-3 and TRBJ2-1; 8 bases match TRBD2. This CDR3 region has 16 residues. Germline V gene data show CDR1 as SGHTA and CDR2 as FQGTGA. Germline trimming cut 2 bases from V and 0 bases from J; bases unmatched to any gene: 3.

V gene TRBV27 combines with J gene TRBJ1-1; perhaps TRBD1 as D (5 bases). The CDR3 length is 14 residues. Germline V CDR1 and CDR2: MNHEY, SMNVEV (reference sequence). The V end lost 3 bases, the J end lost 6 bases, and 14 bases lay between the germline ends. The DNA for the CDR3 is TGTGCCAGCAGTTTTCAGGGAAAATGGTCTGAAGCTTTCTTT. It codes for CASSFQGKWSEAFF.

The chain combines TRBV10-2 with TRBJ2-7; D gene ambiguous. V gave up 2 bases and J gave up 2 bases, with 10 bases separating them. This CDR3 region has 14 residues. In germline, CDR1 is WSHSY, CDR2 SAAADI. The CDR3 nucleotides are TGCGCCAGCAGTGAGCCCGAACCAACCTACGAGCAGTACTTC. Amino acids: CASSEPEPTYEQYF.

V usage is TRBV5-5 and J usage is TRBJ1-1; D remains ambiguous. The germline V and J ends were trimmed by 6 bases and 1 base, with 13 bases remaining between them. Per the germline V gene, CDR1 is SGHKS and CDR2 is YYEKEE (reference sequence). The CDR3 is made up of 14 amino acids. The CDR3 sequence is CASTIPGPNTEAFF. CDR3 sequence (DNA): TGTGCCAGCACCATTCCGGGTCCGAACACTGAAGCTTTCTTT.

This clone was found a few times. The J gene is TRBJ1-1, the V gene TRBV10-1, with D uncertain. Per germline, CDR1 WNHNN and CDR2 SYGVQD (reference sequence). V was shortened by 3 bases and J by 2 bases, with 7 bases between the two germline ends. The CDR3 totals 13 residues. Here the CDR3 reads CASSETENTEAFF. The CDR3 coding sequence is TGCGCCAGCAGTGAAACCGAAAACACTGAAGCTTTCTTT.

The rearrangement uses TRBV5-1 and TRBJ2-1; no reliable D call. V was cut by 4 bases and J by 5 bases, with 13 bases left in between. Germline V gene sequence: CDR1 SGHRS, CDR2 YFSETQ. CDR3 length: 14 residues. CDR3 in DNA: TGCGCCAGCAGCCCCCATCGAGACCACAATGAGCAGTTCTTC. Translated, it gives CASSPHRDHNEQFF.

The rearrangement links TRBV28 to TRBJ1-2; D may be TRBD1 (5 bases). The CDR3 has 19 amino acids. CDR1 and CDR2 from the germline V gene are MDHEN and SYDVKM. V was cut by 4 bases and J by 0 bases, with 24 bases left in between. DNA of the CDR3: TGTGCCAGCAGTTGGGACGGAAGGGAACTAACTCCAACTAACTATGGCTACACCTTC. It encodes CASSWDGRELTPTNYGYTF.

The chain carries TRBV4-1 and TRBJ2-5; tentatively, D is TRBD1 or TRBD2 (7 bases each). Germline V gives CDR1 MGHRA, CDR2 YSYEKL. The CDR3 consists of 16 residues. V lost 5 bases and J lost 2, with 18 bases in between. The CDR3 protein is CASSEIRQGLQETQYF. Written as DNA, the CDR3 is TGCGCCAGCAGCGAAATCCGACAGGGACTACAAGAGACCCAGTACTTC.

The CDR3 DNA is TGTGCCAGCAGCACCGGACTAGCGGGAGTCGAGCAGTACTTC. This encodes CASSTGLAGVEQYF. This chain links TRBV7-9 with TRBJ2-7; 13 nucleotides align to TRBD2. This CDR3 has 14 residues. Germline lookup yields CDR1 SEHNR and CDR2 FQNEAQ (reference sequence). J was trimmed by 6 bases and V by 5 bases; bases with no gene match: 4.

The J gene is TRBJ2-7, the V gene TRBV7-8; unclear D gene. V was clipped by 2 bases and J by 4 bases, with 12 bases between them. Germline V gene lookup returns CDR1 SGHVS and CDR2 FQNEAQ. The CDR3 spans 14 residues. The CDR3 sequence is CASSLTDPPYEQYF. CDR3 DNA: TGTGCCAGCAGCTTAACTGATCCGCCGTACGAGCAGTACTTC.

This chain joins TRBV2 and TRBJ2-1, with D unresolved. Germline CDR1 and CDR2: SNHLY and FYNNEI. Trimming cost V 4 bases and J 5 bases, with 12 bases left between them. The CDR3 extends over 14 amino acids. CDR3 sequence (DNA): TGTGCCAGCAGTGGCTACCCCAATAACAATGAGCAGTTCTTC. Protein product: CASSGYPNNNEQFF.

This chain links TRBV28 with TRBJ2-5; 11 positions match TRBD2. The CDR3 runs to 19 residues. From germline, CDR1 is MDHEN and CDR2 SYDVKM. V was pared by 4 bases and J by 1 base, with 14 bases of the junction left unmatched. This chain's CDR3 is CASSSPPPGLAAGQETQYF. The CDR3 DNA reads TGTGCCAGCAGTTCCCCACCGCCGGGACTAGCGGCGGGCCAAGAGACCCAGTACTTC.

The count of this clone is one. The chain combines TRBV4-1 with TRBJ1-2; D is unresolved. CDR1 and CDR2 from the germline V gene are MGHRA and YSYEKL. V was clipped by 0 bases and J by 0 bases, with 20 bases between them. The CDR3 has 19 amino acids. This CDR3 reads CASSQDPRAHVLTNYGYTF. CDR3 bases: TGCGCCAGCAGCCAAGACCCCCGGGCGCACGTACTCACTAACTATGGCTACACCTTC.

The chain uses TRBV27 and TRBJ2-6; D possibly matches TRBD1 or TRBD2 (5 bases each). V was pared by 3 bases and J by 2 bases, with 8 bases between. This CDR3 is 15 amino acids long. The germline CDR1 and CDR2 sequences are MNHEY and SMNVEV (reference sequence). The CDR3 DNA sequence: TGTGCCAGCAGTTTGGGACCCCCTGGGGCCAACGTCCTGACTTTC. Protein sequence: CASSLGPPGANVLTF.

This clone was seen a handful of times. This chain connects TRBV6-5 to TRBJ1-3, with no clear D. With 5 bases removed from V and 1 base from J, the gap between germline ends came to 12 bases. The CDR3 loop spans 15 amino acids. Germline V CDR1 and CDR2: MNHEY, SVGAGI. The CDR3 region is CASSPRAYSGNTIYF. The DNA for the CDR3 is TGTGCCAGCAGTCCCCGAGCATATTCTGGAAACACCATATATTTT.

This clone came up once. The V gene is TRBV19, the J gene TRBJ2-7; D is unresolved. This CDR3 has 11 amino acids. Per the germline V gene, CDR1 is LNHDA and CDR2 is SQIVND (reference sequence). Trimming removed 6 bases at V and 5 bases at J, with 8 bases between. In DNA form, the CDR3 reads TGTGCCAGTAGCAGCGTTCACGAGCAGTACTTC. Protein: CASSSVHEQYF.

CDR3 in amino acids: CASGGGLGTDTQYF. The DNA for the CDR3 is TGTGCCAGCGGCGGGGGGCTAGGGACAGATACGCAGTATTTT. This chain connects TRBV7-9 to TRBJ2-3; 8 nucleotides line up with TRBD2. The CDR3 has 14 residues. Looked up from germline, CDR1 is SEHNR and CDR2 is FQNEAQ (reference sequence). With V trimmed by 8 bases and J by 3 bases, 7 bases remained unmatched.

The chain couples TRBV6-5 to TRBJ2-5; 8 nucleotides line up with TRBD2. The CDR3 sequence is 15 residues long. The germline gives CDR1 MNHEY, CDR2 SVGAGI. With V trimmed by 2 bases and J by 5 bases, 7 bases remained unmatched. The CDR3 nucleotides read TGTGCCAGCAGTTACGGGGGACTAGTTATGGAGACCCAGTACTTC. Translation gives CASSYGGLVMETQYF.

This rearrangement joins TRBV7-2 to TRBJ2-2, with no clear D. The V end lost 5 bases, the J end lost 6 bases, and 7 bases lay between the germline ends. Germline CDR1 reads SGHTA; CDR2 reads FQGNSA. This CDR3 is built from 12 residues. CDR3 in amino acids: CASSPPPGELFF. The DNA of the CDR3 is TGTGCCAGCAGCCCACCCCCCGGGGAGCTGTTTTTT.

The chain employs TRBV10-1 and TRBJ2-7; D gene ambiguous. Germline CDR1 reads WNHNN; CDR2 reads SYGVQD (reference sequence). The CDR3 loop spans 13 amino acids. V was trimmed by 4 bases and J by 3 bases, leaving 10 bases between them. CDR3: CASSVNQNYEQYF. In DNA form, the CDR3 reads TGCGCCAGCAGTGTCAACCAAAACTACGAGCAGTACTTC.

This rearrangement joins TRBV5-5 to TRBJ1-5, with D possibly TRBD1 on 5 matching bases. The CDR3 has 14 amino acids. Trimming pared 3 bases from V and 7 bases from J, leaving 14 bases between. Germline assignment: CDR1 SGHKS and CDR2 YYEKEE (reference sequence). Written as DNA, the CDR3 is TGTGCCAGCAGCTGGGGGTCGGGGATCCAGCCCCAGCATTTT. Translated, it gives CASSWGSGIQPQHF. The complete variable domain, with remaining parts taken from reference TRBV5-5 and TRBJ1-5, reads DAGVTQSPTHLIKTRGQQVTLRCSPISGHKSVSWYQQVLGQGPQFIFQYYEKEERGRGNFPDRFSARQFPNYSSELNVNALLLGDSALYLCASSWGSGIQPQHFGDGTRLSIL.

The chain recombines TRBV9 with TRBJ2-7; D might be TRBD1 or TRBD2, each matching 5 bases. The germline V and J ends were trimmed by 0 bases and 0 bases, with 10 bases remaining between them. CDR1 and CDR2 (germline): SGDLS, YYNGEE. The CDR3 totals 15 residues. The CDR3, as DNA: TGTGCCAGCAGCGTAGGAGGGACCCCCTCCTACGAGCAGTACTTC. Protein: CASSVGGTPSYEQYF.

The chain couples TRBV5-1 to TRBJ1-1, with TRBD1 matching 9 bases. The ends lost 9 bases at V and 3 bases at J; junction bases unmatched: 6. Germline V lookup: CDR1 SGHRS, CDR2 YFSETQ. This CDR3 is 13 amino acids long. Here the CDR3 reads CATTGGADTEAFF. As DNA, the CDR3 is TGCGCCACCACAGGGGGCGCGGACACTGAAGCTTTCTTT. The whole variable domain, filled in from reference TRBV5-1 and TRBJ1-1, reads KAGVTQTPRYLIKTRGQQVTLSCSPISGHRSVSWYQQTPGQGLQFLFEYFSETQRNKGNFPGRFSGRQFSNSRSEMNVSTLELGDSALYLCATTGGADTEAFFGQGTRLTVV.

The rearrangement uses TRBV19 and TRBJ2-1, with 7 bases fitting TRBD1. CDR1 LNHDA and CDR2 SQIVND come from the germline V gene (reference sequence). Losses at the gene ends were 8 bases for V and 9 bases for J; bases not matched to a gene: 16. There are 15 residues in the CDR3. The CDR3 DNA reads TGTGCCAGTTCTATCCGGGACAGAGTGTTGGGTGAGCAGTTCTTC. Its protein product is CASSIRDRVLGEQFF.

V and J are TRBV27 and TRBJ2-5; TRBD2 matches 7 bases. Germline CDR1 and CDR2: MNHEY and SMNVEV (reference sequence). J gave up 2 bases and V 7 bases, and 7 bases lay outside the gene matches. The CDR3 is 14 residues long. In nucleotides, the CDR3 is TGTGCCAGCACACGCGGCGGGGGACAAGAGACCCAGTACTTC. This translates into CASTRGGGQETQYF.

V gene TRBV7-6 combines with J gene TRBJ1-1; unclear D gene. In germline, CDR1 is SGHVS, CDR2 FNYEAQ. V lost 6 bases and J lost 4, with 6 bases in between. The CDR3 length is 11 residues. In DNA form, the CDR3 reads TGTGCCAGCAGACTGGGCACTGAAGCTTTCTTT. Translation gives CASRLGTEAFF.

The chain employs TRBV7-9 and TRBJ2-5; D is ambiguous. The germline V gene encodes CDR1 SEHNR and CDR2 FQNEAQ (reference sequence). CDR3 length: 13 residues. The V end was cut by 1 base, the J end by 4 bases, with 7 bases between. CDR3 loop: CASSLESAETQYF. The CDR3 DNA reads TGTGCCAGCAGCTTAGAGTCGGCAGAGACCCAGTACTTC.